Shown below are 14 T cell receptor beta chains from a single sample sequenced in a study of blood T cell repertoires in COVID-19. The repertoire was sequenced with immunoSEQ multiplex PCR; TCRdb's copy has only in-frame clones and lacks some. In the table there are 150,000 to 200,000 clones, around 85% of which are singletons. Sequenced sample: peripheral blood. Source of these receptors: a man between 65 and 85 years old with active or convalescent COVID-19.

The rearrangement joins TRBV24-1 to TRBJ1-2; no clear D gene. Germline V lookup: CDR1 KGHDR, CDR2 SFDVKD. The CDR3 length is 12 residues. The V end was cut by 1 base, the J end by 3 bases, with 2 bases between. The CDR3 sequence: CATSDFYYGYTF. Here the CDR3 DNA reads TGTGCCACCAGTGATTTCTACTATGGCTACACCTTC.

The chain combines TRBV19 with TRBJ1-1; D is unclear. The CDR3 consists of 14 residues. Germline V CDR1 and CDR2: LNHDA, SQIVND (reference sequence). The V and J ends lost 7 bases and 7 bases respectively, with 19 bases between them. CDR3 amino acids: CASTDHLQVREAFF. The DNA of the CDR3 is TGTGCCAGTACCGACCACCTGCAGGTGCGTGAAGCTTTCTTT.

The chain is built from TRBV7-2 and TRBJ1-2, with 8 positions matching TRBD1. CDR1 is SGHTA, CDR2 FQGNSA, per germline. V was pared by 1 base and J by 3 bases, with 10 bases of the junction left unmatched. The CDR3 consists of 17 residues. DNA of the CDR3: TGTGCCAGCAGCTTAGACCAGGGGGCAACCCAATACTATGGCTACACCTTC. This encodes CASSLDQGATQYYGYTF.

The chain joins TRBV5-1 to TRBJ2-2; D perhaps matches TRBD1 (5 bases). The V end lost 5 bases, the J end lost 8 bases, and 13 bases lay between the germline ends. There are 13 residues in the CDR3. Looked up from germline, CDR1 is SGHRS and CDR2 is YFSETQ. CDR3 residues: CASRDTEKGELFF. The CDR3, as DNA: TGCGCCAGCAGGGACACAGAAAAAGGGGAGCTGTTTTTT.

The J gene is TRBJ2-7, the V gene TRBV28, with TRBD1 as a possible D gene (6 bases). CDR3 length: 11 residues. CDR1 is MDHEN, CDR2 SYDVKM, per germline. V lost 7 bases, J lost 6 bases, and 10 bases lay in between. The CDR3 sequence is CASNTGLEQYF. DNA for the CDR3: TGTGCCAGCAATACAGGGCTCGAGCAGTACTTC.

The V and J genes are TRBV11-3 and TRBJ2-1; TRBD2 aligns across 12 bases. The J segment lost 8 bases and the V segment lost 5 bases, leaving 4 bases of the junction unmatched. The CDR3 has 14 amino acids. Germline CDR1 is SGHNT and CDR2 is YENEEA. CDR3 DNA sequence: TGTGCCAGCAGCCCCGGGACTAGCGGGCATGAGCAGTTCTTC. This gives the protein CASSPGTSGHEQFF.

Only one count was recorded for this clone. V is TRBV14 and J is TRBJ2-1; no firm D call. CDR3 length equals 16 residues. V gave up 1 base and J gave up 6 bases, with 16 bases separating them. Germline-derived CDR1 and CDR2 are SGHDN and FVKESK. CDR3 sequence: CASSQGSYLSLNEQFF. The CDR3, as DNA: TGTGCCAGCAGCCAAGGGTCCTACCTGTCTCTCAATGAGCAGTTCTTC.

This clone was seen only a few times. The rearrangement links TRBV6-2 or TRBV6-3 to TRBJ2-3; the match to TRBD2 covers 7 bases. The V gene's germline CDR1 is MNHEY and CDR2 SVGEGT. Trimming took 5 bases from V and 3 from J; bases not matched to a gene: 8. The CDR3 is 15 residues long. CDR3 nucleotides: TGTGCCAGCAGTACCGAACGGACTAGGACAGATACGCAGTATTTT. This codes for CASSTERTRTDTQYF.

The V gene is TRBV7-2, the J gene TRBJ2-5; tentative D call: TRBD1 (6 bases). V was clipped by 4 bases and J by 9 bases, with 18 bases between them. Germline CDR1 SGHTA, CDR2 FQGNSA. This CDR3 is 14 amino acids long. The DNA for the CDR3 is TGTGCCAGCAGCTACACACAGGGATCTAGGGCCCAGTACTTC. Amino acid sequence: CASSYTQGSRAQYF.

The genes are TRBV27 and TRBJ1-3; D uncertain. CDR3 length equals 17 residues. From germline, CDR1 is MNHEY and CDR2 SMNVEV (reference sequence). V was shortened by 4 bases and J by 1 base, with 17 bases between the two germline ends. CDR3 in amino acids: CASSSTPDTMSGNTIYF. The CDR3 coding sequence is TGTGCCAGCAGTTCCACCCCCGACACAATGTCTGGAAACACCATATATTTT.

This rearrangement joins TRBV27 to TRBJ2-1, with a weak D call TRBD2 (6 bases). V was shortened by 2 bases and J by 0 bases, with 11 bases between the two germline ends. CDR1 is MNHEY, CDR2 SMNVEV, per germline (reference sequence). CDR3 length equals 16 residues. The CDR3: CASSLLGSSSYNEQFF. The CDR3 DNA is TGTGCCAGCAGTTTACTCGGGAGTAGCTCCTACAATGAGCAGTTCTTC.

The V gene is TRBV13, the J gene TRBJ1-6; D ambiguous. The germline V gene encodes CDR1 PRHDT and CDR2 FYEKMQ (reference sequence). The V end lost 5 bases, the J end lost 0 bases, and 11 bases lay between the germline ends. CDR3 length equals 16 residues. CDR3 residues: CASSVGFSSYNSPLHF. The CDR3 DNA reads TGTGCCAGCAGCGTCGGGTTCAGCTCCTATAATTCACCCCTCCACTTT.

Worth noting for this clone: Other DNA variants within this sample encode the same CDR3. The chain employs TRBV7-3 and TRBJ1-6; tentatively, D is TRBD1 (6 bases). Germline loops: CDR1 SGHTA, CDR2 FQGTGA. V lost 0 bases and J lost 7, with 7 bases in between. This CDR3 contains 14 residues. The CDR3 coding sequence is TGTGCCAGCAGCTTAACCGGACAGAATTCACCCCTCCACTTT. Its protein product is CASSLTGQNSPLHF.

The chain joins TRBV2 to TRBJ1-5; D remains unclear. V was cut by 3 bases and J by 1 base, with 10 bases left in between. The CDR3 has 15 residues. The germline gives CDR1 SNHLY, CDR2 FYNNEI. The CDR3: CASSDSRPSNQPQHF. For the CDR3, the DNA is TGTGCCAGCAGTGATTCTAGGCCAAGCAATCAGCCCCAGCATTTT.